The rows below give T cell receptor beta chains drawn from one sample of a study of T cell responses to AZD1222 COVID-19 vaccine. Method: immunoSEQ multiplex PCR; TCRdb's copy keeps in-frame clones and lacks some. The repertoire holds over 100,000 clones, with about nine tenths as singletons. The sequenced sample was peripheral blood, obtained on day 0 of AZD1222 vaccination. The receptors originated from an adult in good health. CDR3s include the opening cysteine and the closing phenylalanine or tryptophan. Fields, in order: V gene, J gene, D gene, CDR3 DNA, CDR3 protein. D genes are given only for firm matches.

V gene: TRBV7-9; J gene: TRBJ1-4; D gene: NA; CDR3 DNA: TGTGCCAGCAGCCCTCCCAGAATAACTAATGAAAAACTGTTTTTT; CDR3 protein: CASSPPRITNEKLFF
V gene: TRBV4-1; J gene: TRBJ2-5; D gene: NA; CDR3 DNA: TGCGCCAGCAGCCAAGATCCTCCGGGACAAGAGACCCAGTACTTC; CDR3 protein: CASSQDPPGQETQYF
V gene: TRBV30; J gene: TRBJ1-1; D gene: TRBD1; CDR3 DNA: TGTGCCTCCGGACAGGGGGGTAGAGCTTTCTTT; CDR3 protein: CASGQGGRAFF
V gene: TRBV7-9; J gene: TRBJ2-2; D gene: NA; CDR3 DNA: TGTGCCAGCAGCTTACGGACTTCCAACACCGGGGAGCTGTTTTTT; CDR3 protein: CASSLRTSNTGELFF
V gene: TRBV5-1; J gene: TRBJ1-3; D gene: NA; CDR3 DNA: TGCGCCAGCAGTAGTCCGGGCGGAAACACCATATATTTT; CDR3 protein: CASSSPGGNTIYF
V gene: TRBV18; J gene: TRBJ1-1; D gene: NA; CDR3 DNA: TGTGCCAGCTCACCATCCGAGAACACTGAAGCTTTCTTT; CDR3 protein: CASSPSENTEAFF
V gene: TRBV5-1; J gene: TRBJ2-1; D gene: NA; CDR3 DNA: TGCGCCAGCAGCCAGCCCTACAATGAGCAGTTCTTC; CDR3 protein: CASSQPYNEQFF
V gene: TRBV28; J gene: TRBJ1-1; D gene: NA; CDR3 DNA: TGTGCCAGCAGTGAGAGAGGGCTGGGAGCTTTCTTT; CDR3 protein: CASSERGLGAFF
V gene: TRBV7-2; J gene: TRBJ1-6; D gene: TRBD1; CDR3 DNA: TGTGCCAGCAGCGCGGACAGGGGTTATAATTCACCCCTCCACTTT; CDR3 protein: CASSADRGYNSPLHF
V gene: TRBV20-1; J gene: TRBJ1-1; D gene: NA; CDR3 DNA: TGCAGAACCAACACTGAAGCTTTCTTT; CDR3 protein: CRTNTEAFF